This TCR beta chain was identified in a study of T cells after somatic rescue of genetic block. Using immunoSEQ multiplex PCR, the repertoire was profiled, and TCRdb retains in-frame clones only, with some absent. The top ten hold around 3% of the sample, which has tens of thousands of clones, approximately 90% seen once. Germline assignment: CDR1 MNHEY and CDR2 SVGAGI. This CDR3 is built from 16 residues. V lost 0 bases to trimming and J lost 7 bases, with 19 bases between them. This chain links TRBV6-5 with TRBJ2-7; possible D gene TRBD1, 6 bases. The sequence came from a man aged 35 to 55. Sequenced material: peripheral blood mononuclear cells (PBMCs). DNA of the CDR3: TGTGCCAGCAGTTACTCGAGGAGGACAGTCGATCGGGAGCAGTACTTC. It specifies CASSYSRRTVDREQYF.